This is a list of T cell receptor beta chains from one sample in a study of cytomegalovirus exposure and HLA in healthy donors. Assay: immunoSEQ multiplex PCR; the TCRdb copy retains only in-frame clones and omits some. The data hold 55,000 to 75,000 clones, with around 73% observed a single time. The sequencing sample was made of PBMCs. These TCRs come from a girl aged 5-17 years in good health and CMV-seropositive. The CDR3 runs from the conserved cysteine through the conserved F or W. The order of the fields is D gene, J gene, clone size, V gene, CDR3 length, CDR3 protein, CDR3 DNA. D genes are given only for firm matches. A clone size is listed for some rows: how often the clone was seen (once, few, many), or a class if it is expanded.

d_call: TRBD1
j_call: TRBJ1-6
clone_size: NA
v_call: TRBV5-4
cdr3_length: 15
cdr3_aa: CASSLGQGAGSPLHF
cdr3_nt: TGTGCCAGCAGCTTGGGGCAGGGGGCTGGTTCACCCCTCCACTTT

d_call: TRBD1
j_call: TRBJ2-3
clone_size: NA
v_call: TRBV2
cdr3_length: 16
cdr3_aa: CASSVAGQAITDTQYF
cdr3_nt: TGTGCCAGCAGTGTAGCCGGACAGGCGATCACAGATACGCAGTATTTT

d_call: TRBD1
j_call: TRBJ2-7
clone_size: NA
v_call: TRBV2
cdr3_length: 12
cdr3_aa: CASKDRGEEQYF
cdr3_nt: TGTGCCAGCAAAGACAGGGGAGAAGAGCAGTACTTC

d_call: NA
j_call: TRBJ2-3
clone_size: NA
v_call: TRBV7-2
cdr3_length: 14
cdr3_aa: CASRVGGSGVTQYF
cdr3_nt: TGTGCCAGCAGGGTGGGGGGATCCGGAGTTACGCAGTATTTT

d_call: NA
j_call: TRBJ1-1
clone_size: NA
v_call: TRBV27
cdr3_length: 13
cdr3_aa: CASRFQANTEAFF
cdr3_nt: TGTGCCAGCAGATTCCAGGCGAACACTGAAGCTTTCTTT

d_call: NA
j_call: TRBJ2-1
clone_size: NA
v_call: TRBV6-1
cdr3_length: 14
cdr3_aa: CASSEDLFWNEQFF
cdr3_nt: TGTGCCAGCAGTGAAGACCTATTCTGGAATGAGCAGTTCTTC

d_call: NA
j_call: TRBJ1-2
clone_size: few
v_call: TRBV6-6
cdr3_length: 14
cdr3_aa: CASSYLDRTYGYTF
cdr3_nt: TGTGCCAGCAGTTACCTCGACAGAACCTATGGCTACACCTTC

d_call: NA
j_call: TRBJ1-1
clone_size: NA
v_call: TRBV6-5
cdr3_length: 15
cdr3_aa: CASSYSQDLSTEAFF
cdr3_nt: TGTGCCAGCAGTTACTCGCAGGACTTGAGTACTGAAGCTTTCTTT

d_call: TRBD2
j_call: TRBJ2-7
clone_size: NA
v_call: TRBV7-2
cdr3_length: 18
cdr3_aa: CASSLERATSGSSFKQYF
cdr3_nt: TGTGCCAGCAGCTTAGAGAGGGCGACTAGCGGGAGTAGTTTCAAGCAGTACTTC

d_call: NA
j_call: TRBJ1-1
clone_size: NA
v_call: TRBV5-4
cdr3_length: 13
cdr3_aa: CASSRQGGTEAFF
cdr3_nt: TGTGCCAGCAGCCGCCAGGGAGGCACTGAAGCTTTCTTT

d_call: NA
j_call: TRBJ1-5
clone_size: NA
v_call: TRBV7-2
cdr3_length: 15
cdr3_aa: CASSLPSPPNQPQHF
cdr3_nt: TGTGCCAGCAGCTTACCGTCCCCCCCCAATCAGCCCCAGCATTTT

d_call: TRBD1
j_call: TRBJ1-2
clone_size: NA
v_call: TRBV28
cdr3_length: 17
cdr3_aa: CASSSTGGSNLTRGYTF
cdr3_nt: TGTGCCAGCAGTTCCACAGGGGGCTCCAACCTAACTCGGGGCTACACCTTC

d_call: TRBD1
j_call: TRBJ2-5
clone_size: NA
v_call: TRBV23-1
cdr3_length: 16
cdr3_aa: CASSRDRGPPEETQYF
cdr3_nt: TGCGCCAGCAGTCGGGACAGGGGGCCGCCAGAAGAGACCCAGTACTTC

d_call: NA
j_call: TRBJ1-2
clone_size: once
v_call: TRBV7-2
cdr3_length: 14
cdr3_aa: CASSRTGPGGGYTF
cdr3_nt: TGTGCCAGCAGCCGGACTGGCCCGGGTGGTGGCTACACCTTC

d_call: NA
j_call: TRBJ1-5
clone_size: once
v_call: TRBV4-1
cdr3_length: 14
cdr3_aa: CASSQDEGQGSQHF
cdr3_nt: TGCGCCAGCAGCCAAGACGAAGGGCAGGGCAGCCAGCATTTT

d_call: NA
j_call: TRBJ1-2
clone_size: NA
v_call: TRBV30
cdr3_length: 15
cdr3_aa: CAWSVLGDTRWGYTF
cdr3_nt: TGTGCCTGGAGTGTACTAGGTGACACCCGGTGGGGCTACACCTTC

d_call: NA
j_call: TRBJ1-2
clone_size: NA
v_call: TRBV6-1
cdr3_length: 14
cdr3_aa: CASKRGRAPWGYTF
cdr3_nt: TGTGCCAGCAAGCGGGGTAGGGCCCCATGGGGCTACACCTTC

d_call: TRBD2
j_call: TRBJ2-1
clone_size: NA
v_call: TRBV9
cdr3_length: 15
cdr3_aa: CASSPGLAGYNEQFF
cdr3_nt: TGTGCCAGCAGTCCAGGACTAGCGGGATACAATGAGCAGTTCTTC

d_call: TRBD1
j_call: TRBJ2-7
clone_size: NA
v_call: TRBV29-1
cdr3_length: 16
cdr3_aa: CSVETNEGQGLYEQYF
cdr3_nt: TGCAGCGTTGAAACCAACGAAGGACAGGGGTTGTACGAGCAGTACTTC

d_call: TRBD1
j_call: TRBJ2-5
clone_size: few
v_call: TRBV2
cdr3_length: 19
cdr3_aa: CASDDFLNRQGPGQETQYF
cdr3_nt: TGTGCCAGCGACGACTTTCTAAACCGACAGGGACCGGGGCAAGAGACCCAGTACTTC